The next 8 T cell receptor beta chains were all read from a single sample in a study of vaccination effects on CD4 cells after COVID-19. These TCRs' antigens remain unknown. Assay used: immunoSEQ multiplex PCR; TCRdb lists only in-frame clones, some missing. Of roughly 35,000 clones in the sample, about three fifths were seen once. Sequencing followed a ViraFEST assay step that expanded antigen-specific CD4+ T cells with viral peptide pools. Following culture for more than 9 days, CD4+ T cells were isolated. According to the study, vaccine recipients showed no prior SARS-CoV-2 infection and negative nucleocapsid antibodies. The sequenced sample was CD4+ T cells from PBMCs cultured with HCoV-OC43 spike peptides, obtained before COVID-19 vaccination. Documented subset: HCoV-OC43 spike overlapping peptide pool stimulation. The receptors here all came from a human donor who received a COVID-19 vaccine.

CDR3 in amino acids: CASSLEGLHTDTQYF. The CDR3, as DNA: TGCGCCAGCAGCTTGGAGGGGCTGCACACAGATACGCAGTATTTT. The V call is TRBV5-1, the J call TRBJ2-3; tentative D call: TRBD1 (5 bases). The CDR3 consists of 15 residues. Germline-derived CDR1 and CDR2 are SGHRS and YFSETQ. With 0 bases removed from V and 2 bases from J, the gap between germline ends came to 10 bases.

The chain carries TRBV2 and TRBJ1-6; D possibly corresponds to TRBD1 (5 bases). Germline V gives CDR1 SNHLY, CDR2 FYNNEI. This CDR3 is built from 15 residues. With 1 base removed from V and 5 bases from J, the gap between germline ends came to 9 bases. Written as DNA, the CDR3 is TGTGCCAGCAGTGAAGGGACACGGGATAATTCACCCCTCCACTTT. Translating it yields CASSEGTRDNSPLHF.

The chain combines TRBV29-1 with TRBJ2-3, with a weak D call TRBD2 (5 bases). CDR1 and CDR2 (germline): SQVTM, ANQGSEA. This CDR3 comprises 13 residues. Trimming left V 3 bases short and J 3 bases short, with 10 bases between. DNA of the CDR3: TGCAGCGTTGAGGCTAGCAGAACAGATACGCAGTATTTT. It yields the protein CSVEASRTDTQYF.

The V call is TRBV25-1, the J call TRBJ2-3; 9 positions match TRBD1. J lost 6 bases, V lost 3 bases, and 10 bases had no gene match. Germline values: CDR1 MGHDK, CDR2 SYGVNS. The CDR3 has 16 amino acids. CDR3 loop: CASSDPGQGVSDTQYF. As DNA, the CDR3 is TGTGCCAGCAGTGACCCGGGACAGGGAGTTTCCGATACGCAGTATTTT.

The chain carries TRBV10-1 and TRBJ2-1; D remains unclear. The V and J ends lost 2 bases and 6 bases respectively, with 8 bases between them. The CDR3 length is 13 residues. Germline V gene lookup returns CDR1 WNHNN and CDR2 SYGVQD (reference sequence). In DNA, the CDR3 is TGCGCCAGCAGTGAGGGTAGGGCCAATGAGCAGTTCTTC. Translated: CASSEGRANEQFF.

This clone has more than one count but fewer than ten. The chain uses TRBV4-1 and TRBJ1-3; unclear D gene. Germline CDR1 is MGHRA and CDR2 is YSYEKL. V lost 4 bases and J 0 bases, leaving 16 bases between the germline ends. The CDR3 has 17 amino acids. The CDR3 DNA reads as TGCGCCAGCAGCCGGACCCCTATCTTGACCTCTGGAAACACCATATATTTT. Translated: CASSRTPILTSGNTIYF.

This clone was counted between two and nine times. The CDR3 nucleotides read TGTGCCAGCAGCCAATTAAACAGGGGGCCTTCGAATGGCTACACCTTC. Translation gives CASSQLNRGPSNGYTF. The chain has TRBV16 and TRBJ1-2; 9 bases are a match to TRBD1. This CDR3 has 16 amino acids. V dropped 1 base and J dropped 6; count of bases not matched to a gene: 9. Germline V gives CDR1 KGHSY, CDR2 FQNENV.

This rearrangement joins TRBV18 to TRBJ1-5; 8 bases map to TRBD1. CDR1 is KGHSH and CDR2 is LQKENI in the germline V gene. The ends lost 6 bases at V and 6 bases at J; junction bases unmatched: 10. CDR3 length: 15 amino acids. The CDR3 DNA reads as TGTGCCAGCTCTGAACAGGGGGTCCAAGGTCAGCCCCAGCATTTT. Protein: CASSEQGVQGQPQHF.